The rows below give T cell receptor beta chains drawn from one sample of a study of TIL therapy for anti-PD-1-resistant metastatic lung cancer. Clones were read by immunoSEQ multiplex PCR, and TCRdb kept only the in-frame ones, dropping some. Found here are roughly 16,000 clones, approximately 74% of them singletons; the top ten hold 36%. Sequencing used blood, obtained at baseline. These receptors were collected from a person aged 25 to 80 with non-small cell lung cancer. The CDR3 runs from the conserved cysteine through the conserved F or W. A D gene is named only where the DNA matches it firmly. The size field is filled for only some rows; it gives once, few, many or a size class.

v_gene,d_gene,j_gene,abundance,CDR3nt,CDR3aa
TRBV7-2,TRBD1,TRBJ1-2,NA,TGTGCCAGCAGCTCGGGACAGACCTATGGCTACACCTTC,CASSSGQTYGYTF
TRBV5-4,NA,TRBJ1-2,NA,TGTGCCAGCAGCTTGGAAGGGGAACGAGGCTACACCTTC,CASSLEGERGYTF
TRBV27,TRBD2,TRBJ2-1,NA,TGTGCCAGCAGCCAGATCGCCGGGACTAGCGGGGGAAATGAGCAGTTCTTC,CASSQIAGTSGGNEQFF
TRBV2,NA,TRBJ2-7,NA,TGTGCCAGCATCTCCTCGGGCTACGAGCAGTACTTC,CASISSGYEQYF
TRBV19,TRBD2,TRBJ2-2,NA,TGTGCCAGTGGCCCGGGACTAGCGGGATATGGCGGGGAGCTGTTTTTT,CASGPGLAGYGGELFF
TRBV5-1,NA,TRBJ1-1,NA,TGCGCCAGCAGCTTGGGGACCACAGGGCCGGGCACTGAAGCTTTCTTT,CASSLGTTGPGTEAFF
TRBV30,NA,TRBJ2-1,few,TGTGCCTGGAGTCGGGCCGTACTTAATGAGCAGTTCTTC,CAWSRAVLNEQFF
TRBV18,NA,TRBJ2-7,NA,TGTGCCAGCTCACCAGCCACAGGGAGCTCCTACGAGCAGTACTTC,CASSPATGSSYEQYF
TRBV19,NA,TRBJ2-5,NA,TGTGCCAGTAGTATTGCAGGGGAGACCCAGTACTTC,CASSIAGETQYF
TRBV28,NA,TRBJ1-2,NA,TGTGCCAGCAGCTTCAACGGGGTAGCTAACTATGGCTACACCTTC,CASSFNGVANYGYTF
TRBV12-5,TRBD2,TRBJ2-5,once,TGTGCTAGTGGCTCCTGGGAGGGACAAGAGACCCAGTACTTC,CASGSWEGQETQYF
TRBV6-4,NA,TRBJ1-2,NA,TGTGCCAGCAGCGCCACTCGGAGCTCTGGCTACACCTTC,CASSATRSSGYTF
TRBV7-2,TRBD2,TRBJ2-1,NA,TGTGCCAGCAGCCCAGGGATTAGTAGCGGGGGGGCAAATGAGCAGTTCTTC,CASSPGISSGGANEQFF
TRBV19,NA,TRBJ2-7,NA,TGTGCCAGTAGAGGGGACGGATTAGACGAGCAGTACTTC,CASRGDGLDEQYF
TRBV10-1,NA,TRBJ1-1,few,TGCGCCAGCAGGGTGGGGGAGAACACTGAAGCTTTCTTT,CASRVGENTEAFF
TRBV5-8,NA,TRBJ1-5,NA,TGTGCCAGCAGCTTGAGGGACCCCAATCAGCCCCAGCATTTT,CASSLRDPNQPQHF
TRBV7-2,TRBD1,TRBJ2-7,once,TGTGCCAGCAGCTTAGCGAAGGGAAGGGGGCCCCTTTACGAGCAGTACTTC,CASSLAKGRGPLYEQYF
TRBV9,TRBD2,TRBJ2-1,few,TGTGCCAGCAGCGCTTTAGCGGGAGGGGGGAATGAGCAGTTCTTC,CASSALAGGGNEQFF
TRBV7-3,TRBD1,TRBJ2-1,NA,TGTGCCAGCAGCTTAATGACAGGGGGCAGGAATGAGCAGTTCTTC,CASSLMTGGRNEQFF
TRBV19,NA,TRBJ1-5,NA,TGTGCCAGTAGTACGGTTCCGGACGGACCCCAGCATTTT,CASSTVPDGPQHF
TRBV10-3,NA,TRBJ2-5,few,TGTGCCATCAGTGAGTCGAGGGATCGCGGGACCCAGTACTTC,CAISESRDRGTQYF